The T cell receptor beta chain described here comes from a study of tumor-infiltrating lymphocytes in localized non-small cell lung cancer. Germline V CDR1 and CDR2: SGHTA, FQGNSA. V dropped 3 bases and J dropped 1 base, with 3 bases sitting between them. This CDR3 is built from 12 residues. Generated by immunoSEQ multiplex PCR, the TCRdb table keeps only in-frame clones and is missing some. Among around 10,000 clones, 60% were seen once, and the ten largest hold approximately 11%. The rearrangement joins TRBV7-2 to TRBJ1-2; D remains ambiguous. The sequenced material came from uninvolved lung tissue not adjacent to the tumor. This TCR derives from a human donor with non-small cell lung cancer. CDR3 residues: CASSFRNYGYTF. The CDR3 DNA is TGTGCCAGCAGCTTCCGTAACTATGGCTACACCTTC.